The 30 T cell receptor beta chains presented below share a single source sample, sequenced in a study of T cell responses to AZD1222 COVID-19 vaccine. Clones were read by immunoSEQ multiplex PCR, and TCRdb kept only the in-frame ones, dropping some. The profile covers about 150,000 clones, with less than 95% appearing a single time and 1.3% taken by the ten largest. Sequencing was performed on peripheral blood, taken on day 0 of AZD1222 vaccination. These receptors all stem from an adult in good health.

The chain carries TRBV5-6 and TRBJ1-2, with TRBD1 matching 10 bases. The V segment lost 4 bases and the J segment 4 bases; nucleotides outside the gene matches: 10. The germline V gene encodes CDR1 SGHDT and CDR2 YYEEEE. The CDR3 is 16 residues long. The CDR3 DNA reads TGTGCCAGCAGCGCGACGCCGGACAGGGGGGCCTATGGCTACACCTTC. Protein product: CASSATPDRGAYGYTF.

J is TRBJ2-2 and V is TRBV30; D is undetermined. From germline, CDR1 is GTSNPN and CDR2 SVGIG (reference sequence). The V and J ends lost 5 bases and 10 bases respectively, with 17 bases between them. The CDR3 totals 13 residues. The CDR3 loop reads CAWGPVSTPELFF. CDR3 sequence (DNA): TGTGCCTGGGGCCCCGTATCTACTCCGGAGCTGTTTTTT.

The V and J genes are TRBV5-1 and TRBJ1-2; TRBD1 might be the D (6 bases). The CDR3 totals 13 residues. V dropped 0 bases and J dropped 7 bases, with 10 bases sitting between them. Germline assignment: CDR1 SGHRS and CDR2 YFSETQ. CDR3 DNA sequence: TGCGCCAGCAGCTTGGCGGCACAGGGTGGCTACACCTTC. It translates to CASSLAAQGGYTF.

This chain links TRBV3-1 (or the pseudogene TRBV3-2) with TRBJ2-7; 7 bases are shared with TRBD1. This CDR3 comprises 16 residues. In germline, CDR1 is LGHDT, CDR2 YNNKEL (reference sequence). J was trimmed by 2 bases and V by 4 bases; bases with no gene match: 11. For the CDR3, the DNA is TGTGCCAGCAGCCCTCCGGCGGACAGGCTTCCCTACGAGCAGTACTTC. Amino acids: CASSPPADRLPYEQYF.

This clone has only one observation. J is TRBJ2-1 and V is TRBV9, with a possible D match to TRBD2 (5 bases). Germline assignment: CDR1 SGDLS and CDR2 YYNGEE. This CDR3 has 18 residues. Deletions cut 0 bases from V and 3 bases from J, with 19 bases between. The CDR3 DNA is TGTGCCAGCAGCGTAGTCGGGGTAGCGACATCTAACTACAATGAGCAGTTCTTC. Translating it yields CASSVVGVATSNYNEQFF.

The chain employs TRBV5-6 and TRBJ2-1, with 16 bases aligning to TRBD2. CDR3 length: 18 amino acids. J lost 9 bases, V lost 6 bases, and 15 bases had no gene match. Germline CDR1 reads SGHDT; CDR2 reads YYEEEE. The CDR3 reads CASTATTGTSGGVGEQFF. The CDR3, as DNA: TGTGCCAGCACCGCCACCACCGGGACTAGCGGGGGGGTCGGTGAGCAGTTCTTC.

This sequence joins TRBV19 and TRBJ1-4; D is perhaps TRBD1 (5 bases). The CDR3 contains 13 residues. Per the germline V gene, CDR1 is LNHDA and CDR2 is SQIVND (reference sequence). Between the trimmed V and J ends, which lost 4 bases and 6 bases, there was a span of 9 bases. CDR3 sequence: CASSKTADEKLFF. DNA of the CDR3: TGTGCCAGTAGTAAGACAGCGGATGAAAAACTGTTTTTT.

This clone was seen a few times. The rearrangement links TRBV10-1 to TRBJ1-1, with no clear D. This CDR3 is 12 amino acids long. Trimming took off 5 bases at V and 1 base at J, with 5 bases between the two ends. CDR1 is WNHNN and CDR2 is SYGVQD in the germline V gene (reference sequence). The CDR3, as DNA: TGCGCCAGCAGTCTAACGAACACTGAAGCTTTCTTT. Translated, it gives CASSLTNTEAFF.

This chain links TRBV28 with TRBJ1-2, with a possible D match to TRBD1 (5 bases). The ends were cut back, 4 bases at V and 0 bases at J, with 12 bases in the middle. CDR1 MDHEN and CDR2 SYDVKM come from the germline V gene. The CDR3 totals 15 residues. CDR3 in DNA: TGTGCCAGCAGTTCACCGGGACGTGCTAACTATGGCTACACCTTC. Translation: CASSSPGRANYGYTF.

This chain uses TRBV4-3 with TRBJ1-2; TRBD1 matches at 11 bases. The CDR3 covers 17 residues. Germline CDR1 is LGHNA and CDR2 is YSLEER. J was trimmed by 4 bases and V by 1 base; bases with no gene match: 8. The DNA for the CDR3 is TGCGCCAGCAGCCAAGGGCTTGGGACAGGGGGTTTCTATGGCTACACCTTC. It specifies CASSQGLGTGGFYGYTF.

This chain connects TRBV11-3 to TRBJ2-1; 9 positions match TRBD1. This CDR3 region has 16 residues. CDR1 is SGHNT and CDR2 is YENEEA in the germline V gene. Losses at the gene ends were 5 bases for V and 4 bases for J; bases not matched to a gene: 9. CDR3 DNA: TGTGCCAGCAGCAGGGAAACCGGGACAGGGTACAATGAGCAGTTCTTC. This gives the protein CASSRETGTGYNEQFF. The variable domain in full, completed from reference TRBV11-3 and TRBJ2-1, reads EAGVVQSPRYKIIEKKQPVAFWCNPISGHNTLYWYLQNLGQGPELLIRYENEEAVDDSQLPKDRFSAERLKGVDSTLKIQPAELGDSAVYLCASSRETGTGYNEQFFGPGTRLTVL.

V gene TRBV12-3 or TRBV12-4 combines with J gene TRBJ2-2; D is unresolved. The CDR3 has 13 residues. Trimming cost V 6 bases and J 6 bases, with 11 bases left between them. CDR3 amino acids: CASRPHGAGELFF. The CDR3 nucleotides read TGTGCCAGCAGGCCCCACGGAGCCGGGGAGCTGTTTTTT.

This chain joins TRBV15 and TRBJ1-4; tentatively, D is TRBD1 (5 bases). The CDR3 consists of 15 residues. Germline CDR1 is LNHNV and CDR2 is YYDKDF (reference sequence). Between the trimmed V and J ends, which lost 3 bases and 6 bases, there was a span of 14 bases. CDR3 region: CATSSNGAVYEKLFF. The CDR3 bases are TGTGCCACCAGCAGCAACGGGGCGGTATATGAAAAACTGTTTTTT.

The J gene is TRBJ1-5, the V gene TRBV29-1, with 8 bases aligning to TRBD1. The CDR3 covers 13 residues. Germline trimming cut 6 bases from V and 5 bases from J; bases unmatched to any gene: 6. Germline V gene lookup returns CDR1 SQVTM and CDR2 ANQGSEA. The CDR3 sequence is CSVEVTGDQPQHF. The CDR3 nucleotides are TGCAGCGTAGAGGTGACAGGGGATCAGCCCCAGCATTTT.

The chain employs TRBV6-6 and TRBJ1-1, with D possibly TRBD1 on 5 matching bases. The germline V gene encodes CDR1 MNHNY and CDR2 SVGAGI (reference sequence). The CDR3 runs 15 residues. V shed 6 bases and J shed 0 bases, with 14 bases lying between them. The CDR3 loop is CASRSGTSMNTEAFF. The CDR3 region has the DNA TGTGCCAGCAGATCCGGGACGTCGATGAACACTGAAGCTTTCTTT.

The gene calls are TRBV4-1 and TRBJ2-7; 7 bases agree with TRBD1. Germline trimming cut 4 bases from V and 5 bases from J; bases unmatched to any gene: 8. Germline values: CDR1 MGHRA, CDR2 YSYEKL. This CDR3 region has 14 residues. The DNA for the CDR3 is TGCGCCAGCAGCCTACACAGGGGCGAGAACGAGCAGTACTTC. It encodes CASSLHRGENEQYF.

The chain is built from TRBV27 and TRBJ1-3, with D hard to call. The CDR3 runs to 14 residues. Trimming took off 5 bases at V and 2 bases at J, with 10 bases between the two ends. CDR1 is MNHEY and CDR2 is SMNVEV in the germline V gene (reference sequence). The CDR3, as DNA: TGTGCCAGCAGTCCATCAGCCACTGGAAACACCATATATTTT. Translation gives CASSPSATGNTIYF.

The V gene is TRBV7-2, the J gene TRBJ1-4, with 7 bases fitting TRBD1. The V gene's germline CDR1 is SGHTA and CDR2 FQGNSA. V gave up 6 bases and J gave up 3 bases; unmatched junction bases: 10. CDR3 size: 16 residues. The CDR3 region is CASSLRAGGANEKLFF. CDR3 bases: TGTGCCAGCAGTCTTAGGGCAGGGGGGGCTAATGAAAAACTGTTTTTT. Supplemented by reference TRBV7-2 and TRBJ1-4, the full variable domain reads GAGVSQSPSNKVTEKGKDVELRCDPISGHTALYWYRQSLGQGLEFLIYFQGNSAPDKSGLPSDRFSAERTGGSVSTLTIQRTQQEDSAVYLCASSLRAGGANEKLFFGSGTQLSVL.

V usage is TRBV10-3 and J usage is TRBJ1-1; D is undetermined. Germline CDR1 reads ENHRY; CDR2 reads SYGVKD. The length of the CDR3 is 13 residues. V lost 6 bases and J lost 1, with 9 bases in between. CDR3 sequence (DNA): TGTGCCATCAGCCAACAAGAGAACACTGAAGCTTTCTTT. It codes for CAISQQENTEAFF.

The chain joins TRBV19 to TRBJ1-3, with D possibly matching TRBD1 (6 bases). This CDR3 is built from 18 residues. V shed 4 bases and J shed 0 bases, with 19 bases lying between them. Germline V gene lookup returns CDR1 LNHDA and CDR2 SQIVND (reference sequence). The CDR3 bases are TGTGCCAGTAGTAGCCCGCGGACAGCGACTTCCTCTGGAAACACCATATATTTT. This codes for CASSSPRTATSSGNTIYF.

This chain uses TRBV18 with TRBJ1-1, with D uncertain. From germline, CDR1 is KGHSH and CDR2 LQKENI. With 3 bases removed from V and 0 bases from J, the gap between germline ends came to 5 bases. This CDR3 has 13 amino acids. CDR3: CASSPVVNTEAFF. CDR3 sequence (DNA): TGTGCCAGCTCACCGGTCGTGAACACTGAAGCTTTCTTT.

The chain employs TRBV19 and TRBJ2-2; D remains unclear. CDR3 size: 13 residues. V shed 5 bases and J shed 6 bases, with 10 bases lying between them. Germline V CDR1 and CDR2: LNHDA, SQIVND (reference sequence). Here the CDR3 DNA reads TGTGCCAGTAGTGTTCAAAGACCCGGGGAGCTGTTTTTT. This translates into CASSVQRPGELFF.

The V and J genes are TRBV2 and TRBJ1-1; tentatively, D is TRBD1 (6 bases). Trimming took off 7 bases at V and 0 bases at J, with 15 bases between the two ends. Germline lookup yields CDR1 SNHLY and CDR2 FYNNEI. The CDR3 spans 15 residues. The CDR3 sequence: CASTRGQQVNTEAFF. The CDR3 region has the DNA TGTGCCAGCACCAGGGGCCAACAGGTGAACACTGAAGCTTTCTTT.

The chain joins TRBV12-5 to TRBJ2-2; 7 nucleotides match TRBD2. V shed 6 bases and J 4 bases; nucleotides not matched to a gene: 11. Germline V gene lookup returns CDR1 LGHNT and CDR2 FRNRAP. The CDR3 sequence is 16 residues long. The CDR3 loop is CASGGGLAVSTGELFF. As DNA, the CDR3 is TGTGCTAGTGGGGGCGGGCTAGCGGTTTCCACCGGGGAGCTGTTTTTT.

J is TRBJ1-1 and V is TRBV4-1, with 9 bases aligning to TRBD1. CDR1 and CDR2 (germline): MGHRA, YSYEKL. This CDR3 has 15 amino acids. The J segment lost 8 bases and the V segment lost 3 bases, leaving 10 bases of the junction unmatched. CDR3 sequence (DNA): TGCGCCAGCAGCCATCCGGGACAGGGAGTGTTGGAAGCTTTCTTT. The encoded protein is CASSHPGQGVLEAFF.

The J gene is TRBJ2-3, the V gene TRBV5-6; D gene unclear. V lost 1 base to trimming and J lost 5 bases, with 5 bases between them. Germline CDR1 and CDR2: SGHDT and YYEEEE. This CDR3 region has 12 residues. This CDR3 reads CASSLLRDTQYF. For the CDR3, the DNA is TGTGCCAGCAGCTTGCTTAGAGATACGCAGTATTTT.

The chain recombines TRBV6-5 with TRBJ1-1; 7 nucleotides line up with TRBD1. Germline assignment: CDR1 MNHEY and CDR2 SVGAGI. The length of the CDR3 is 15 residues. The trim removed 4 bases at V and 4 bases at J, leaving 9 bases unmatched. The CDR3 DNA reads TGTGCCAGCAGTTGGGACAGTCGCTTCGGCACTGAAGCTTTCTTT. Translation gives CASSWDSRFGTEAFF.

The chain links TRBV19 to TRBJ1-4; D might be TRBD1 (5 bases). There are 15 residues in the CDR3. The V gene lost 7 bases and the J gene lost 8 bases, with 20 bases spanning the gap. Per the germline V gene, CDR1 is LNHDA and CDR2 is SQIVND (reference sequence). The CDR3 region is CASTISGPRGEKLFF. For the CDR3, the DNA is TGTGCCAGTACCATTTCGGGACCACGAGGGGAAAAACTGTTTTTT.

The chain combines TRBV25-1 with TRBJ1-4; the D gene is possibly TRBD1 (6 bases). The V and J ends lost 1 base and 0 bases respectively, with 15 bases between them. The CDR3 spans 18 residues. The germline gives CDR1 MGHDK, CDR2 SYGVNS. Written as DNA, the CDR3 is TGTGCCAGCAGTGAATTTCATAGGGGGGGGGCAACTAATGAAAAACTGTTTTTT. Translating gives CASSEFHRGGATNEKLFF.

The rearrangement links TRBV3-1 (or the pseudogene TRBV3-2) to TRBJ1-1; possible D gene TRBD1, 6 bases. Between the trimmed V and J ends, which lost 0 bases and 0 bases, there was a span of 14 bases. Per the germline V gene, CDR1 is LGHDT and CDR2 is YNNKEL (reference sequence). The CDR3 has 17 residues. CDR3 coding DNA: TGTGCCAGCAGCCAAGATGGAGGGGGGACAATGAACACTGAAGCTTTCTTT. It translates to CASSQDGGGTMNTEAFF.